These T cell receptor beta chains were read from a single sample in a study of cytomegalovirus exposure and HLA in healthy donors. TCRdb keeps only in-frame clones here, not all; method: immunoSEQ multiplex PCR. The table has 110,000 or so clones, approximately 77% seen once. Sequenced material: PBMCs. The receptors originated from a man aged 45-65 years in good health and CMV-seropositive. CDR3s include the opening cysteine and the closing phenylalanine or tryptophan. The order of the fields is D gene, clone size, V gene, J gene, CDR3 protein, CDR3 DNA. D genes are given only for firm matches. The listing skips clone size in some rows; elsewhere it reads once, few, many or a size class.

>-|once|TRBV6-4|TRBJ2-7
CASSDSGGSHEQYF
TGTGCCAGCAGTGACTCCGGCGGGTCCCACGAGCAGTACTTC
>-|few|TRBV6-1|TRBJ2-1
CASSEGGRVSYNEQFF
TGTGCCAGCAGTGAAGGTGGCAGGGTCTCCTACAATGAGCAGTTCTTC
>-|-|TRBV4-3|TRBJ2-7
CASSQSRDTFYEQYF
TGCGCCAGCAGCCAATCCCGGGACACCTTCTACGAGCAGTACTTC
>TRBD1|-|TRBV6-5|TRBJ2-2
CASGQQGAYTGELFF
TGTGCCAGCGGACAACAGGGGGCGTACACCGGGGAGCTGTTTTTT
>-|once|TRBV19|TRBJ1-5
CASSWDNLGNQPQHF
TGTGCCAGTAGTTGGGACAATCTGGGCAATCAGCCCCAGCATTTT
>-|-|TRBV5-6|TRBJ2-6
CASSLLSLSGANVLTF
TGTGCCAGCAGCTTGTTATCCCTATCTGGGGCCAACGTCCTGACTTTC
>TRBD2|few|TRBV7-2|TRBJ2-3
CASSLISGTGTDTQYF
TGTGCCAGCAGCTTAATTAGCGGGACCGGCACAGATACGCAGTATTTT
>TRBD2|-|TRBV5-4|TRBJ2-5
CASSSGTSQKTQYF
TGTGCCAGCAGCTCCGGGACTAGCCAAAAGACCCAGTACTTC
>TRBD1|-|TRBV4-1|TRBJ2-7
CASSHPGQGMDEQYF
TGCGCCAGCAGCCATCCGGGACAGGGTATGGACGAGCAGTACTTC
>TRBD2|-|TRBV30|TRBJ2-3
CAWSEGTSVPLDF
TGTGCCTGGAGTGAGGGGACTAGCGTTCCACTGGATTTT
>TRBD2|-|TRBV10-3|TRBJ2-3
CAISEFSGGLVRDTQYF
TGTGCCATCAGTGAGTTTAGCGGGGGGCTCGTGAGAGATACGCAGTATTTT
>-|-|TRBV21-1|TRBJ1-6
CASPGGAGSPLHF
TGTGCCAGCCCCGGGGGGGCCGGTTCACCCCTCCACTTT
>TRBD2|few|TRBV18|TRBJ2-6
CASSPIQAGRTGANVLTF
TGTGCCAGCTCACCAATTCAAGCCGGGAGGACTGGGGCCAACGTCCTGACTTTC
>-|once|TRBV21-1|TRBJ2-2
CASRGGTGELFF
TGTGCCAGCCGGGGGGGTACCGGGGAGCTGTTTTTT
>-|-|TRBV27|TRBJ1-2
CASSFSAKGTTGYTF
TGTGCCAGCAGTTTCTCCGCTAAAGGGACAACTGGCTACACCTTC
>-|-|TRBV6-1|TRBJ2-2
CASSDRLPGTNTGELFF
TGTGCCAGCAGTGACCGTTTACCAGGAACGAACACCGGGGAGCTGTTTTTT
>-|-|TRBV27|TRBJ2-7
CASSPLDSNYEQYF
TGTGCCAGCAGTCCCCTAGACAGTAACTACGAGCAGTACTTC
>-|few|TRBV15|TRBJ2-4
CATSRDEANIQYF
TGTGCCACCAGCAGAGATGAGGCGAACATTCAGTACTTC
>-|-|TRBV30|TRBJ2-5
CAWSYIWGETQYF
TGTGCCTGGAGTTATATCTGGGGCGAGACCCAGTACTTC
>TRBD2|-|TRBV5-1|TRBJ2-3
CASSLAGGVDTQYF
TGCGCCAGCAGCTTGGCGGGAGGAGTGGATACGCAGTATTTT
>-|-|TRBV14|TRBJ1-6
CASSRRASSYNSPLHF
TGTGCCAGCAGCCGTAGAGCGAGCTCCTATAATTCACCCCTCCACTTT
>TRBD1|-|TRBV28|TRBJ2-7
CASSSPTGGFYEQYF
TGTGCCAGCAGTTCACCGACAGGGGGCTTTTACGAGCAGTACTTC
>-|once|TRBV5-1|TRBJ2-2
CASTWQGFTGELFF
TGCGCCAGCACCTGGCAGGGGTTCACCGGGGAGCTGTTTTTT
>-|-|TRBV4-2|TRBJ2-7
CASSQDIGAYEQYF
TGTGCCAGCAGCCAAGATATCGGGGCCTACGAGCAGTACTTC
>TRBD1|-|TRBV6-5|TRBJ1-2
CASSYSTGTGEPYTF
TGTGCCAGCAGTTACTCTACCGGGACAGGGGAACCGTACACCTTC
>TRBD2|-|TRBV7-2|TRBJ2-1
CASSNRTRGEFF
TGTGCCAGCAGCAATCGGACTAGGGGAGAGTTCTTC
>TRBD1|-|TRBV28|TRBJ1-5
CASSSPPGQGQPQHF
TGTGCCAGCAGTTCACCCCCGGGACAGGGCCAGCCCCAGCATTTT
>TRBD2|-|TRBV28|TRBJ2-1
CASNGEKGLAGDNEQFF
TGTGCCAGCAATGGGGAAAAAGGACTAGCGGGGGATAATGAGCAGTTCTTC
>-|-|TRBV10-3|TRBJ1-3
CAIRLEQRNTIYF
TGTGCCATCCGATTGGAACAGAGAAACACCATATATTTT
>TRBD1|-|TRBV5-6|TRBJ1-5
CASSLGPGQGDQPQHF
TGTGCCAGCAGCTTGGGTCCGGGACAGGGGGATCAGCCCCAGCATTTT
>-|-|TRBV7-8|TRBJ2-3
CASSLVLSRSSTDTQYF
TGTGCCAGCAGCTTAGTTTTGAGTCGATCTAGCACAGATACGCAGTATTTT
>TRBD2|-|TRBV5-1|TRBJ2-1
CASSYKPVRLAQPYNEQFF
TGCGCCAGCAGCTATAAACCGGTTAGACTAGCGCAGCCCTACAATGAGCAGTTCTTC
>TRBD1|-|TRBV5-1|TRBJ1-4
CASSLQTGGSEKLFF
TGCGCCAGCAGCTTACAGACAGGGGGAAGCGAAAAACTGTTTTTT
>TRBD2|once|TRBV7-9|TRBJ2-3
CASSSGLAGGRVSTDTQYF
TGTGCCAGCAGCTCGGGACTAGCGGGGGGGCGGGTCAGCACAGATACGCAGTATTTT
>-|-|TRBV6-5|TRBJ2-3
CASSYSSLGADTQYF
TGTGCCAGCAGTTACTCTAGCCTAGGGGCAGATACGCAGTATTTT
>TRBD1|-|TRBV5-1|TRBJ2-7
CASSLAHRGHEQYF
TGCGCCAGCAGCTTGGCCCACAGGGGCCACGAGCAGTACTTC
>-|-|TRBV29-1|TRBJ1-1
CSGRSALGGEAFF
TGCAGCGGCCGGAGCGCCCTGGGGGGTGAAGCTTTCTTT
>TRBD1|few|TRBV5-1|TRBJ1-4
CASGRTGWGEKLFF
TGCGCCAGCGGTCGGACAGGGTGGGGAGAAAAACTGTTTTTT
>TRBD2|-|TRBV7-8|TRBJ2-7
CASSPPRGVAEQYF
TGTGCCAGCAGCCCCCCGCGGGGGGTGGCCGAGCAGTACTTC
>-|medium-sized|TRBV7-9|TRBJ1-2
CASSLVPSNYGYTF
TGTGCCAGCAGCTTAGTCCCATCTAACTATGGCTACACCTTC